This TCR beta chain was observed in a study of T cells in Graves' hyperthyroidism and ophthalmopathy. Whole-study findings and limits: Most thyroid clonotypes that were expanded above 0.001 also turned up in blood. The model forecast ophthalmopathy, anticipating it by a median around 6.5 months before onset.

The germline V gene encodes CDR1 SGHAT and CDR2 FQNNGV. This CDR3 contains 15 residues. Trimming took 1 base from V and 0 from J, leaving 10 bases between them. Patients affected by ophthalmopathy presented a Clinical Activity Score of at least 3, a NOSPECS grade of at least 4, and disease duration below 3 months. Amplified TCR beta CDR3 regions came from RNA transcripts. First-round RT-PCR of the TCR CDR3 relied on the HTBI primer set. In TCRdb, the multiplex PCR reads were re-called with MiXCR into one record per CDR3 protein. The table lists some 650,000 distinct CDR3 sequences, around 15% of them singletons. This clonotype was counted at least ten times. The target antigen is unknown.

The sample taken for sequencing was blood. The chain has TRBV11-2 and TRBJ2-7; weak D call: TRBD1 (6 bases). This sequence originates from a woman aged 35 to 49 with Graves' ophthalmopathy. The CDR3 loop is CASSLVGTPSYEQYF. The CDR3 DNA is TGTGCCAGCAGCTTAGTCGGGACACCCTCCTACGAGCAGTACTTC. Full variable domain (outside the CDR3, taken from reference TRBV11-2 and TRBJ2-7): EAGVAQSPRYKIIEKRQSVAFWCNPISGHATLYWYQQILGQGPKLLIQFQNNGVVDDSQLPKDRFSAERLKGVDSTLKIQPAKLEDSAVYLCASSLVGTPSYEQYFGPGTRLTVT.